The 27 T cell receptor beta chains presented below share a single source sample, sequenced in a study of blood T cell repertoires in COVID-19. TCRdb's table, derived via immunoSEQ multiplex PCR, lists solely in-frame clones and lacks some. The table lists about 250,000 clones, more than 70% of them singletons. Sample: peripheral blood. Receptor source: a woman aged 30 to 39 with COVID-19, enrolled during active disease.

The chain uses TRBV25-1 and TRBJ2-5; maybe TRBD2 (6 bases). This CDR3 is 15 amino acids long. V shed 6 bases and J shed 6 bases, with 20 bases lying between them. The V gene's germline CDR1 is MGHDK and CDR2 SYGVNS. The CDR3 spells CASSVGMGGRKTQYF. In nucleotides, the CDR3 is TGTGCCAGCAGCGTAGGTATGGGGGGTAGGAAGACCCAGTACTTC.

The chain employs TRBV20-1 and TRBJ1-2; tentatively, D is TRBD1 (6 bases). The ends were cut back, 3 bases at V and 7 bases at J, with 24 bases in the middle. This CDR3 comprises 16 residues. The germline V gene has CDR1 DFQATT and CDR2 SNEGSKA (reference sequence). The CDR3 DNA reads TGCAGTGCTAGTCGGGCAGGGACACCCTACTCCACTGGCTACACCTTC. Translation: CSASRAGTPYSTGYTF.

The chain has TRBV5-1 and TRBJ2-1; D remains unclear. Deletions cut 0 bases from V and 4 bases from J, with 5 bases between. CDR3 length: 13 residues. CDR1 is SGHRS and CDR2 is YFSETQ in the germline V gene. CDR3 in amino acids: CASSLGQYNEQFF. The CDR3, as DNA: TGCGCCAGCAGCTTGGGCCAGTACAATGAGCAGTTCTTC.

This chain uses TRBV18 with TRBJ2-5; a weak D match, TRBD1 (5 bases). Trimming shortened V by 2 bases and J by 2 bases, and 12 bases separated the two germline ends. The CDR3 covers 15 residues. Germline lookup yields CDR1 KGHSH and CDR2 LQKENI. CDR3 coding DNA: TGTGCCAGCTCACCATCTAGTGCAGGGCAAGAGACCCAGTACTTC. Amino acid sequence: CASSPSSAGQETQYF.

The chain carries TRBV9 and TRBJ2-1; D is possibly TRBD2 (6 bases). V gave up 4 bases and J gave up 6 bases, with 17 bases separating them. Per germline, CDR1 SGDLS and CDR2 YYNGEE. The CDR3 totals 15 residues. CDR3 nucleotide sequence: TGTGCCAGCAGCTTTGGGGGGTTTCAGGTCAATGAGCAGTTCTTC. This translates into CASSFGGFQVNEQFF.

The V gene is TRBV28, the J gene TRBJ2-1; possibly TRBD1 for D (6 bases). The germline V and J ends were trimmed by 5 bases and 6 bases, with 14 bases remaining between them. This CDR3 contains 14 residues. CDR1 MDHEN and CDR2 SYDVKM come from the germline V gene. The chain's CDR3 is CASSDGTRPNEQFF. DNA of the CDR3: TGTGCCAGCAGTGACGGGACAAGGCCCAATGAGCAGTTCTTC.

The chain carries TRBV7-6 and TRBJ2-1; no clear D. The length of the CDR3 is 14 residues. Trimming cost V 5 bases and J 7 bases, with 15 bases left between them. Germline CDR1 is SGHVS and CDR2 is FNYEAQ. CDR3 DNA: TGTGCCAGCAGCCCCCCTGGCCCGGGTAATGAGCAGTTCTTC. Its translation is CASSPPGPGNEQFF. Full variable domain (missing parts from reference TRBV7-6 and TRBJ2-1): GAGVSQSPRYKVTKRGQDVALRCDPISGHVSLYWYRQALGQGPEFLTYFNYEAQQDKSGLPNDRFSAERPEGSISTLTIQRTEQRDSAMYRCASSPPGPGNEQFFGPGTRLTVL.

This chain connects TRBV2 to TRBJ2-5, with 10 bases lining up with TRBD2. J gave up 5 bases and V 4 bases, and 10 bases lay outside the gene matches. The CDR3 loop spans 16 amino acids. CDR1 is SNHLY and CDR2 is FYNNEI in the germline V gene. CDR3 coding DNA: TGTGCCAGCAGTGCGGGGGTAGCGGGAGGAACGGAGACCCAGTACTTC. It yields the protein CASSAGVAGGTETQYF.

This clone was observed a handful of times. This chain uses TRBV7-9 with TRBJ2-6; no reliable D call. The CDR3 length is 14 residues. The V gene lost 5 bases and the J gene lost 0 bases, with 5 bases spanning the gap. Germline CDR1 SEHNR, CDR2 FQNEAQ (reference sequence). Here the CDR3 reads CASSTDSGANVLTF. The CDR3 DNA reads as TGTGCCAGCAGCACAGACTCTGGGGCCAACGTCCTGACTTTC.

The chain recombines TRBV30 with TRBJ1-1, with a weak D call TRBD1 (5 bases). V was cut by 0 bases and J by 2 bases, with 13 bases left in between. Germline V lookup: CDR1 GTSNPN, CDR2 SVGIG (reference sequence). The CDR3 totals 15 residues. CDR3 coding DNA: TGTGCCTGGAGTGTACGGGGGGGGAGAAACACTGAAGCTTTCTTT. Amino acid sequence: CAWSVRGGRNTEAFF.

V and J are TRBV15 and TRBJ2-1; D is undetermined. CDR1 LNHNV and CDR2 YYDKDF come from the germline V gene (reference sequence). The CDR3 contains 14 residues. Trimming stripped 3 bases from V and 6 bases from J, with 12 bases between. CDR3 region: CATSRDSWANEQFF. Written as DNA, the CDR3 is TGTGCCACCAGCAGGGATTCTTGGGCCAATGAGCAGTTCTTC.

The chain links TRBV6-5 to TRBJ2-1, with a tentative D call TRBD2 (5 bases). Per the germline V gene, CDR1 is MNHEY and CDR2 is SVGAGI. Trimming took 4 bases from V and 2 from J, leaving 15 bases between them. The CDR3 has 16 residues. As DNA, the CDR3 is TGTGCCAGCAGTTTGGTCGGGATCGAACCCTACAATGAGCAGTTCTTC. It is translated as CASSLVGIEPYNEQFF.

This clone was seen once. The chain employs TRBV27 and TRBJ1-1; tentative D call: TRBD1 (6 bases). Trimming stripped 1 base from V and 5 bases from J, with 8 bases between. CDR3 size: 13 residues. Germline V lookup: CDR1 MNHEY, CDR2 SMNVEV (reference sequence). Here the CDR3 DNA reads TGTGCCAGCAGTTTATATGGGACAACTGAAGCTTTCTTT. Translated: CASSLYGTTEAFF.

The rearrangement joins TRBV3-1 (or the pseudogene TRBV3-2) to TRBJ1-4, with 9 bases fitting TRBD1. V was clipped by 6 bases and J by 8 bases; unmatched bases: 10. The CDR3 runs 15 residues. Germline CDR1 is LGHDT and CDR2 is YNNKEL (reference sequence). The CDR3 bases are TGTGCCAGCAGTTTCCCGGGACAGGGAGGAGAAAAACTGTTTTTT. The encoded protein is CASSFPGQGGEKLFF.

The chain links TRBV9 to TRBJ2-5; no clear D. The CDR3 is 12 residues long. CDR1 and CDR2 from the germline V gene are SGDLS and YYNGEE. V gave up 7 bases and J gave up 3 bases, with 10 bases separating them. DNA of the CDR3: TGTGCCAGCGCGGTCCGGGAAGAGACCCAGTACTTC. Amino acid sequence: CASAVREETQYF.

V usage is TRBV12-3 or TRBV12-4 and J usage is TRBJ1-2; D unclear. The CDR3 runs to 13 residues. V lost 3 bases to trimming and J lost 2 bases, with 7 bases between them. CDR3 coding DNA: TGTGCCAGCAGTTTGCACAGCAACTATGGCTACACCTTC. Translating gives CASSLHSNYGYTF.

The CDR3 protein is CASSRDRNYGYTF. DNA of the CDR3: TGTGCCAGCAGTAGGGACAGGAACTATGGCTACACCTTC. The chain recombines TRBV6-5 with TRBJ1-2; 8 bases map to TRBD1. V gave up 5 bases and J gave up 2 bases; unmatched junction bases: 1. The CDR3 totals 13 residues. CDR1 and CDR2 (germline): MNHEY, SVGAGI.

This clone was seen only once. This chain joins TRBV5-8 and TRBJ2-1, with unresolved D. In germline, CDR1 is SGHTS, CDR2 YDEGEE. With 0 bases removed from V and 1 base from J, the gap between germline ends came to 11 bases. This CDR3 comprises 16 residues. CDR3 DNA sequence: TGTGCCAGCAGCTTGGCGTTAGCTAGGTCCTACAATGAGCAGTTCTTC. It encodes CASSLALARSYNEQFF.

CDR3 sequence: CASSPDRVARYGYTF. CDR3 coding DNA: TGTGCCAGCAGCCCCGACAGGGTTGCTCGCTATGGCTACACCTTC. This chain joins TRBV6-2 or TRBV6-3 and TRBJ1-2; the match to TRBD1 covers 7 bases. With 6 bases clipped from V and 4 bases from J, the junction kept 11 bases outside the gene matches. The CDR3 has 15 amino acids. The germline V gene has CDR1 MNHEY and CDR2 SVGEGT.

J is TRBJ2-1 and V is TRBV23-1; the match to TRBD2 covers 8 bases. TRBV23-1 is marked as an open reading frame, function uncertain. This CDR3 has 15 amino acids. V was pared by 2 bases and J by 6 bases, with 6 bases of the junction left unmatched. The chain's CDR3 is CASSQVASGRNEQFF. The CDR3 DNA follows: TGCGCCAGCAGTCAAGTGGCTAGCGGGCGCAATGAGCAGTTCTTC.

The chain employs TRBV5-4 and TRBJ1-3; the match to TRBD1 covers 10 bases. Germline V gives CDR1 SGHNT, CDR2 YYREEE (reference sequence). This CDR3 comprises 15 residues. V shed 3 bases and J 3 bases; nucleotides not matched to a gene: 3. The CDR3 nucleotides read TGTGCCAGCAGCTGGACAGGGGGTAGTGGAAACACCATATATTTT. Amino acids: CASSWTGGSGNTIYF.

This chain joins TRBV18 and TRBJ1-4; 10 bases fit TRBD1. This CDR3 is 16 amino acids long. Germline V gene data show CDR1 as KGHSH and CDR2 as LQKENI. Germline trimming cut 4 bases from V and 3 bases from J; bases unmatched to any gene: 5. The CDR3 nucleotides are TGTGCCAGCTCACTGGGACAGGGGACGGCTAATGAAAAACTGTTTTTT. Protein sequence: CASSLGQGTANEKLFF.

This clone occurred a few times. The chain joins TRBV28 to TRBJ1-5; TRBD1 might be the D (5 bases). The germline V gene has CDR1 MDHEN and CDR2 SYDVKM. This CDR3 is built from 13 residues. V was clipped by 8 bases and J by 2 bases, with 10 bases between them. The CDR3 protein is CASGGGGNQPQHF. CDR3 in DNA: TGTGCCAGCGGGGGAGGGGGCAATCAGCCCCAGCATTTT. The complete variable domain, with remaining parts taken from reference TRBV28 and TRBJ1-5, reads DVKVTQSSRYLVKRTGEKVFLECVQDMDHENMFWYRQDPGLGLRLIYFSYDVKMKEKGDIPEGYSVSREKKERFSLILESASTNQTSMYLCASGGGGNQPQHFGDGTRLSIL.

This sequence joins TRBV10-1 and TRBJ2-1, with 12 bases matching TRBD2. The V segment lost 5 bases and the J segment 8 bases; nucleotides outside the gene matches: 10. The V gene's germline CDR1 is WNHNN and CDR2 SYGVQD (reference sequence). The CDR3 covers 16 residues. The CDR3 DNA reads TGCGCCAGCAGTCGGACTAGCGGGGCCAAGGGGGATGAGCAGTTCTTC. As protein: CASSRTSGAKGDEQFF.

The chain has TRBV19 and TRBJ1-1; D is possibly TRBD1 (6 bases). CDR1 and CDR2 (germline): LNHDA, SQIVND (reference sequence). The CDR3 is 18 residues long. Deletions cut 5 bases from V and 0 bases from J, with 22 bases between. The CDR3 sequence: CASSGLTNNRAMNTEAFF. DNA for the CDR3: TGTGCCAGTAGTGGCCTAACTAATAACAGGGCGATGAACACTGAAGCTTTCTTT.

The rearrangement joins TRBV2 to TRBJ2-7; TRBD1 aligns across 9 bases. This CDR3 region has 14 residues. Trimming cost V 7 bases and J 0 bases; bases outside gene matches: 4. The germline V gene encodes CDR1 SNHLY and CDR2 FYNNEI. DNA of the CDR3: TGTGCCAGCACGGAGACAGGGGGCTCCTACGAGCAGTACGTC. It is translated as CASTETGGSYEQYV.

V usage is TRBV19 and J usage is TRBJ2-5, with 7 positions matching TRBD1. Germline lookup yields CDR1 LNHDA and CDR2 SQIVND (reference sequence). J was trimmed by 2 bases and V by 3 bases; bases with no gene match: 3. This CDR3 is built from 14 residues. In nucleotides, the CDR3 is TGTGCCAGTAGTATGACGGACAGGCAAGAGACCCAGTACTTC. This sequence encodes CASSMTDRQETQYF.